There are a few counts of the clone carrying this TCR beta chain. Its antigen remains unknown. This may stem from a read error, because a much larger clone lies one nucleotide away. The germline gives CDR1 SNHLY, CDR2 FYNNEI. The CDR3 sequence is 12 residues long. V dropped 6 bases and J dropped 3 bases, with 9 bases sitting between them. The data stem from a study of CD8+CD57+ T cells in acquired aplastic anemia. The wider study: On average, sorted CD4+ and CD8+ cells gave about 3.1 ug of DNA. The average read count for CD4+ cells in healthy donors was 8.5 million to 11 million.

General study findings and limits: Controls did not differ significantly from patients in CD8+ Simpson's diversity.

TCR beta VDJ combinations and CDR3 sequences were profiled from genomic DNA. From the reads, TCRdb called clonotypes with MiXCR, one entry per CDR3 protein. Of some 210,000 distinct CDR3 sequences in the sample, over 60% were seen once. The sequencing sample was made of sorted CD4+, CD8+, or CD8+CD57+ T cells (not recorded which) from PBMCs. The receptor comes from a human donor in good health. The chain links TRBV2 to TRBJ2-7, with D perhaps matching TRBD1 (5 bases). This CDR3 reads CASSCRDYEQYF. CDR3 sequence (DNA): TGTGCCAGCAGCTGCAGGGACTACGAGCAGTACTTC. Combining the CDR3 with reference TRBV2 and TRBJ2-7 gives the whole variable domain EPEVTQTPSHQVTQMGQEVILRCVPISNHLYFYWYRQILGQKVEFLVSFYNNEISEKSEIFDDQFSVERPDGSNFTLKIRSTKLEDSAMYFCASSCRDYEQYFGPGTRLTVT.